This T cell receptor beta chain was recovered during a study of blood T cell repertoires in COVID-19. About the study: Sites in the United States, Italy and Spain provided acute and convalescent COVID-19 samples. The cDNA or gDNA used as material had been derived from T cells, B-cell-depleted T cells, or PBMCs.

Patients from Seattle were sampled longitudinally, starting during active infection. This CDR3 is built from 15 residues. Losses at the gene ends were 6 bases for V and 2 bases for J; bases not matched to a gene: 6. The germline gives CDR1 SGHAT, CDR2 FQNNGV. Original analysis: Nucleated cell number was recorded as an estimate derived from reference gene primer amplification. The repertoire was sequenced with immunoSEQ multiplex PCR; TCRdb's copy has only in-frame clones and lacks some. That table gives V, J and clone size, and the DNA gave D and trimming. The sample has 200,000 to 250,000 clones, just under 90% seen once; the top ten hold 2% to 3%.

The TCR originated in a man aged 25 to 40 with COVID-19, enrolled during active disease. The V gene is TRBV11-2, the J gene TRBJ1-3; TRBD1 matches 8 bases. Sequencing input: peripheral blood. CDR3 nucleotide sequence: TGTGCCAGCAGTCGGACAGGGTCTCCTGGAAACACCATATATTTT. Amino acids: CASSRTGSPGNTIYF.